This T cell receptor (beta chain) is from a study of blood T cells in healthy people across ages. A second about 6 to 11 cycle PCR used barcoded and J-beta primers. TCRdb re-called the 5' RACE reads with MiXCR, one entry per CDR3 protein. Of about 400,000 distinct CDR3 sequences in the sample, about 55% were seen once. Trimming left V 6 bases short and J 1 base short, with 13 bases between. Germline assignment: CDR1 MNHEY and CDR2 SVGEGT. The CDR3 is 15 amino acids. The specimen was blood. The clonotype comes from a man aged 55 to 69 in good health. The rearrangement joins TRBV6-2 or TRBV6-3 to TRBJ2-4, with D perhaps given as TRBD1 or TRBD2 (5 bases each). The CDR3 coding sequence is TGTGCCAGCAGACAACCCGGGACGGCCAAAAACATTCAGTACTTC. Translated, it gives CASRQPGTAKNIQYF.